This T cell receptor beta chain was documented in a study of cytomegalovirus exposure and HLA in healthy donors (dated 2017 in TCRdb). With regard to the full study: An earlier analysis of 550 to 700 of the donors reported 276 Gb of sequence data and some 100 million unique TCR beta sequences from some 180 million T cells. An early release covering about 600 HLA-typed donors comprised about 300 gigabases of sequencing data and about 90 million unique TCR sequences. The genetic ancestry cluster associated with self-reported Caucasian donors included about 84% of the 350 to 500 genotyped donors. The aim of the study was to test whether cataloging public T cell receptors could identify signatures of past pathogen exposure. The study profiled the T cell repertoires of under 700 subjects by immunosequencing and related them to cytomegalovirus serostatus. Besides the first cohort of roughly 700 subjects, a separate validation cohort made up of 120 different subjects was used. To predict cytomegalovirus infection status, the study combined high-throughput TCR immunosequencing, statistical association of individual TCRs with disease status, and machine learning. In a later analysis, previously published TCR beta repertoires from roughly 710 donors were re-analyzed and high-resolution HLA genotyping was added so that TCR occurrence patterns could be studied. The later analysis used no new phenotypic data to find candidate immune exposures, relying instead on TCR beta sequences and their occurrence across donors. An earlier analysis of 587 of the donors used high-throughput TCR beta sequencing to judge whether each TCR beta V gene segment behaved as functional or pseudogenic. Donor age, sex, ethnicity and CMV serostatus were compiled alongside the repertoire data. Genome-wide SNP genotypes for about 60% of the 666 donors were used in a later genetic analysis, which treated that subset as a discovery cohort. All discovery cohort repertoires had been generated using a single sequencing platform. HLA typing included class I and class II loci at four-digit resolution. Typing coverage differed by locus: A, B, C, DRB1 and DQB1 were typed in roughly 620-640 donors, DQA1 in approximately 520, DPA1 in 606, and DPB1 in 400 to 480. Roughly 5 DR-DQ haplotypes were handled as single units for association and clustering, since linkage in the cohort was strong. On average, around 230,000 unique TCR beta nucleotide sequences were sequenced per donor among a few hundred genotyped donors of the cohort, with roughly 18% of those sequences being non-productive. The research as a whole found: In a later analysis, HLA-associated TCR beta chains showed more clonal expansion and lower generation probabilities than non-associated chains that were equally common. It was suggested by the authors that the approach could potentially be generalized to other disease states and immunological phenotypes. When HLA alleles, especially DR and DQ, strongly co-occurred, TCR associations were difficult to assign to individual alleles. A later analysis associated 17,000 or so TCR beta sequences with specific HLA alleles at a false discovery rate of 0.05. A further reported finding was that TCR beta sequences accurately predicted the HLA-A and HLA-B alleles for most subjects in the first cohort. In a later analysis, several top co-occurrence clusters were reported to appear linked to parvovirus B19, influenza, CMV and Epstein-Barr virus. In an earlier analysis of 587 of the donors, most TCR beta V segments appeared in productive rearrangements about 87% or about 30% of the time, broadly matching IMGT annotations. Because HLA typing was unavailable for some donors at each locus, only the typed subset was used in association tests. For the cohort, immune exposure information was limited to CMV serostatus. In vitro tests confirmed that a few of the cytomegalovirus-associated TCR beta chains recognize cytomegalovirus antigens. Presence/absence analyses assumed roughly uniform sequencing depth across donors, an assumption that may not hold. The cohort was sequenced for TCR beta chains only, and without alpha or paired-chain data the features that could be detected were limited. The sequencing pipeline was judged likely to have produced a cluster of highly shared sequence variants as a technical artifact. A later analysis found that most CMV-associated TCR beta chains appeared HLA-restricted, with HLA associations seemingly driven largely by CMV exposure. In a later analysis, TCR association rates were found to vary across HLA loci, with the most associated TCRs seen for DRB1 alleles and the fewest for HLA-C alleles. Most TCR sequences were seen in very few donors, while some public TCRs were found in many individuals. Compared with the roughly 670-donor mean, donors in an Asian-associated ancestry cluster had fewer N-insertions in productive TCRs, according to a later genetic analysis. Because counts were too low, seventeen rarely observed V segments, including chromosome 9 orphons, were left out of the earlier analysis of over 550 of the donors. The study gave a list of over 150 TCR beta chains associated with cytomegalovirus. The 87-base-pair reads could not distinguish some IMGT-functional V segments, including TRBV6-2 and TRBV6-3, so those segments were excluded. Linkage disequilibrium might explain the correlated functional status among segregating V segments, but an unknown experimental factor could not be excluded. In a later genetic analysis, a missense DCLRE1C variant was associated with V-gene and J-gene trimming of TCR beta chains, and the association was replicated in an independent cohort. The classifier was reported to diagnose cytomegalovirus status with high specificity and sensitivity in both the original and validation cohorts.

CDR1 and CDR2, per the germline V gene, are MNHEY and SVGAGI. Taken from cysteine to phenylalanine, the CDR3 has 12 residues. This entry keeps only the CDR3 DNA: 36 bases, framed from base 1. A distance of 4 bases separates the germline ends of V and J, which lose 6 bases and 0 bases respectively. The cohort consisted of 600 or so healthy bone marrow donors. Cohort members were all nominally healthy when sampled, although unrecorded immune exposures were likely present. The donor tested CMV seronegative, placing the donor among the approximately 400 seronegative members of the cohort. A peripheral blood sample was collected from each donor, and TCR beta sequencing was performed on peripheral blood mononuclear cells. Genomic DNA extraction from the blood cell samples was performed with the Qiagen DNeasy Blood Extraction Kit. Points on this clone: The specificity of this receptor is unknown.

Libraries were prepared through the immunoSEQ multiplex PCR assay. A mixture of 60 forward primers for TCR Vbeta segments and 13 reverse primers for TCR Jbeta segments was used in the multiplex PCR. The CDR3 region of rearranged TCR beta genes was amplified from genomic DNA with a multiplex PCR assay. The amplified TCR beta libraries were sequenced on the Illumina HiSeq System as 87-base-pair reads. In the source study's methods: Across the roughly 640 repertoires, a later analysis counted approximately 75 million unique TCR beta chains, 9 million to 14 million of which were shared by at least two donors. Raw reads were error-corrected and collapsed into unique sequences with a nearest-neighbor algorithm that merged closely related sequences to remove PCR and sequencing errors. To assign V, D and J gene segments, CDR3 sequences were aligned to IMGT reference sequences. For a sequence to be retained, at least a six-nucleotide match to both a V gene segment and a J gene segment was required. A rearrangement was called productive if the CDR3 had no stop codons and remained in frame with V and J, and every other rearrangement was called non-productive. CDR3 was defined according to IMGT convention as the region running from the second conserved V-encoded cysteine to the conserved J-encoded phenylalanine. The earlier analysis of more than 450 of the donors excluded sequences that lacked an unambiguous match to a single V gene segment. In an earlier analysis of more than 500 of the donors, a V segment was called functional when productive rearrangements were above 56.7%, and segregating when the standard deviation between donors exceeded 5%. To diagnose cytomegalovirus status from the catalog of TCR beta chain sequences, a statistical classification framework was built. V and J gene assignment, in a later analysis, came from comparing TCR nucleotide sequences with IMGT/GENE-DB human TR gene sequences. In a later analysis, CDR3 sequences and most-parsimonious VDJ recombination scenarios were assigned using the TCRdist pipeline. A later analysis defined each TCR beta chain by its CDR3 amino acid sequence plus V-gene family, and excluded reads lacking a unique V-gene family. As a way to deal with suspected cross-contamination and a sequencing artifact, a later analysis dropped 450 to 600 nucleotide sequences that were highly shared and had low generation probability. For each public chain, a later analysis derived a clonal expansion index from normalized ranks of inferred template counts within each repertoire. In a later analysis, generation probabilities were computed using a VDJ recombination model fitted to out-of-frame rearrangements, and the results were checked against IGoR. In a later analysis, TCR-TCR, TCR-HLA and TCR-CMV co-occurrence was scored with hypergeometric tests, and a repertoire-size bias correction was applied to TCR pairs. In a later analysis, false discovery rates were estimated by permuting HLA or CMV assignments 20 times. In a later analysis, co-occurring TCRs were grouped with DBSCAN, and TCRdist sequence similarity was added when clustering was performed within HLA-allele-positive subsets. For co-occurrence clustering, repertoires with fewer than 30,000 or more than 120,000 public chains were excluded, along with a handful of repertoires with anomalous nucleotide sharing. What TCRdb holds here is the immuneACCESS table cut down to in-frame rearrangements. Part of the clones is not present; checked against another copy, under half of the missing clones reflect an unresolved V gene, and the others are unexplained. V, J and clone size derive from that table, while D and trimming were established from the DNA sequence. The sample's clone listing holds 70,000 to 80,000 clones. Of the sample, approximately 2.9% falls within the top ten clones.

The sequence derives from a man between 35 and 55 years old in good health and CMV-seronegative. The source material was PBMCs. The sequence is built from TRBV6-5 and TRBJ2-3; no confident D gene assignment can be made. The CDR3 loop reads CASSSSTDTQYF. The DNA reads as follows: TGTGCCAGCAGCTCTAGCACAGATACGCAGTATTTT.